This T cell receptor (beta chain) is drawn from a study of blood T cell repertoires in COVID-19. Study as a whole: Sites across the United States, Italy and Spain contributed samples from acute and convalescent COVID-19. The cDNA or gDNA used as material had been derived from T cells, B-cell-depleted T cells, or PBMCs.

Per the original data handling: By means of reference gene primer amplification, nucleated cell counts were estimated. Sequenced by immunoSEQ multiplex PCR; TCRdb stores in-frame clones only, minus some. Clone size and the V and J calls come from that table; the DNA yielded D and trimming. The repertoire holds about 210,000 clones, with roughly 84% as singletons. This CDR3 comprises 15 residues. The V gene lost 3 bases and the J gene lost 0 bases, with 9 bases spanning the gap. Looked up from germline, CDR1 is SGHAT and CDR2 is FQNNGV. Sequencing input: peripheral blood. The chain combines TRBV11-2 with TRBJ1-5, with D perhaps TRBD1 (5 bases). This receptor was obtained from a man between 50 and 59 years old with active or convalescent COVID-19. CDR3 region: CASSFGADSNQPQHF. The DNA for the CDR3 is TGTGCCAGCAGCTTTGGGGCCGATAGCAATCAGCCCCAGCATTTT.